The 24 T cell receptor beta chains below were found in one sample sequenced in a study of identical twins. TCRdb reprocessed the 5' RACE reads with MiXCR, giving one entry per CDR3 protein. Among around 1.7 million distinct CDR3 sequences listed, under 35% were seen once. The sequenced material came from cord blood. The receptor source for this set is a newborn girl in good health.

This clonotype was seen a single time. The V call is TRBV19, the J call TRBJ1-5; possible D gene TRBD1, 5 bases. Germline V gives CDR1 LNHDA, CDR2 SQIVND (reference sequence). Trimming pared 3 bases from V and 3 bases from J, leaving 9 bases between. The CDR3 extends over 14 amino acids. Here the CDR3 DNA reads TGTGCCAGTAGTATTTGGGGCCCCAATCAGCCCCAGCATTTT. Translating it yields CASSIWGPNQPQHF.

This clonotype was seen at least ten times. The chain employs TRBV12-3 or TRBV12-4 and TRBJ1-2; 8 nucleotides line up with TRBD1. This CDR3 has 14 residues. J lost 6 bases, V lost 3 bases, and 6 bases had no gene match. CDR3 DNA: TGTGCCAGCAGTTTCAGGGGGCGCTTTGATGGCTACACCTTC. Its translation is CASSFRGRFDGYTF.

The CDR3 bases are TGTGCCAGCAGCTTGGGCGGTTATGGGACCCGCTATGGCTACACCTTC. Translation: CASSLGGYGTRYGYTF. This chain uses TRBV5-4 with TRBJ1-2; TRBD1 might be the D (5 bases). The CDR3 runs 16 residues. Germline CDR1 SGHNT, CDR2 YYREEE (reference sequence). V was clipped by 0 bases and J by 4 bases, with 16 bases between them. Full variable domain (rest looked up from reference TRBV5-4 and TRBJ1-2): ETGVTQSPTHLIKTRGQQVTLRCSSQSGHNTVSWYQQALGQGPQFIFQYYREEENGRGNFPPRFSGLQFPNYSSELNVNALELDDSALYLCASSLGGYGTRYGYTFGSGTRLTVV.

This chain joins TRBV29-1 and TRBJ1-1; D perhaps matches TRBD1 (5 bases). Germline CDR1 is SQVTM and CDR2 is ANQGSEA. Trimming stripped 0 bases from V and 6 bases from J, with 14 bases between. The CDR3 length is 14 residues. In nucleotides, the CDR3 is TGCAGCGTTGAAGACCAGACAGAGTCCCCTGAAGCTTTCTTT. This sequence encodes CSVEDQTESPEAFF.

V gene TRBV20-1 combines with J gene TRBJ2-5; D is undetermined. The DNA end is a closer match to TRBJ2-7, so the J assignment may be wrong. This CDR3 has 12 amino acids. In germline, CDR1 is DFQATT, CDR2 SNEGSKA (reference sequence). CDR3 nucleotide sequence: TGCAGTGCTAGGGACCCCCAGTACGAGCAGTACTTC. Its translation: CSARDPQYEQYF.

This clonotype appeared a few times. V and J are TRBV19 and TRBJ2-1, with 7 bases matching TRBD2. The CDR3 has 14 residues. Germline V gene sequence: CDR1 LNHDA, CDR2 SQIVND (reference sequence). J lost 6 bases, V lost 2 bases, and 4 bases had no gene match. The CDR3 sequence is CASSILASGNEQFF. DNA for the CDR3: TGTGCCAGTAGTATATTAGCTAGCGGCAATGAGCAGTTCTTC.

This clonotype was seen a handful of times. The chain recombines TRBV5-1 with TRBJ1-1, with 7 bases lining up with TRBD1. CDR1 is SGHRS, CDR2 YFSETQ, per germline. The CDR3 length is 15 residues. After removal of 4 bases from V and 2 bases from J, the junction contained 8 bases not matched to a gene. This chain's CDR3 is CASSPMTGSNTEAFF. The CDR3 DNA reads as TGCGCCAGCAGCCCAATGACAGGGAGCAACACTGAAGCTTTCTTT. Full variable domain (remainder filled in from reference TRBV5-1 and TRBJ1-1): KAGVTQTPRYLIKTRGQQVTLSCSPISGHRSVSWYQQTPGQGLQFLFEYFSETQRNKGNFPGRFSGRQFSNSRSEMNVSTLELGDSALYLCASSPMTGSNTEAFFGQGTRLTVV.

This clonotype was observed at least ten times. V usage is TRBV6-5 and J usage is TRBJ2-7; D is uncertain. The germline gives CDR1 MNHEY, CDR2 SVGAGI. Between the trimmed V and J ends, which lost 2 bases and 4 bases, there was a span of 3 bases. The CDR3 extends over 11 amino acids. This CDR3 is CASSYKYEQYF. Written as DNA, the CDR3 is TGTGCCAGCAGTTACAAATACGAGCAGTACTTC.

DNA of the CDR3: TGTGCCAGCAGTGATGGGCAGGGGGCTTACGAGCAGTACTTC. Its protein is CASSDGQGAYEQYF. The rearrangement joins TRBV2 to TRBJ2-4; TRBD1 matches at 8 bases. TRBJ2-7 explains the end of the DNA better; the J call may be wrong. Per the germline V gene, CDR1 is SNHLY and CDR2 is FYNNEI. This CDR3 contains 14 residues.

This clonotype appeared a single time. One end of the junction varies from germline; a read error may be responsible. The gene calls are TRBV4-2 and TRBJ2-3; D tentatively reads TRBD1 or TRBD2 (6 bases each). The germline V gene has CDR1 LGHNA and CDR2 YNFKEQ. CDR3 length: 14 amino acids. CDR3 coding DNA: TGTGCCTGCAGCCAGGGGACTTCCACAGATACGCAGTATTTT. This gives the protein CACSQGTSTDTQYF.

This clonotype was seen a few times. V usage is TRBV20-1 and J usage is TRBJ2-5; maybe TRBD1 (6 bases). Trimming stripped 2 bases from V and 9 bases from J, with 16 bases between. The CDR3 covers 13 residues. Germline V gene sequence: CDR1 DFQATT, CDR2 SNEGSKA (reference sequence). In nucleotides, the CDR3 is TGCAGTGCTAGAACTCAGGGGAGCTGGGCCCAGTACTTC. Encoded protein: CSARTQGSWAQYF.

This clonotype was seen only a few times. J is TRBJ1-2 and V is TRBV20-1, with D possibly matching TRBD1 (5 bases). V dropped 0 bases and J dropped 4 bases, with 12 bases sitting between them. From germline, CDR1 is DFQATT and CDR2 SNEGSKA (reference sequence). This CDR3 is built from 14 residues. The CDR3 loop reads CSARDDPQGYGYTF. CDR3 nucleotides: TGCAGTGCTAGAGATGACCCGCAGGGCTATGGCTACACCTTC.

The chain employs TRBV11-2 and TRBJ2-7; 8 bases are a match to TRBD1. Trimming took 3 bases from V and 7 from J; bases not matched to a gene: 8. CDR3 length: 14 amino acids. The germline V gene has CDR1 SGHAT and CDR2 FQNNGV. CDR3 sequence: CASSLDRVGNEQYF. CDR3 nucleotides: TGTGCCAGCAGCTTGGACAGGGTAGGGAATGAGCAGTACTTC.

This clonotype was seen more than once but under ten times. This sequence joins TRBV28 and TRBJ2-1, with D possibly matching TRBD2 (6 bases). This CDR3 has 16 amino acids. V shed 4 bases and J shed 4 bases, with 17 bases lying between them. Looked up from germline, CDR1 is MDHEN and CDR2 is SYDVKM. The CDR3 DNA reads TGTGCCAGCAGTTCCCCGGGAGACAAGGGGTACAATGAGCAGTTCTTC. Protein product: CASSSPGDKGYNEQFF.

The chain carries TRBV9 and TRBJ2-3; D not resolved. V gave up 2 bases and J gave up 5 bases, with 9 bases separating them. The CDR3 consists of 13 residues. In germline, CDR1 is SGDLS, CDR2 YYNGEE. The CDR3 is CASSVQLGDTQYF. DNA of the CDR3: TGTGCCAGCAGCGTGCAGCTCGGAGATACGCAGTATTTT.

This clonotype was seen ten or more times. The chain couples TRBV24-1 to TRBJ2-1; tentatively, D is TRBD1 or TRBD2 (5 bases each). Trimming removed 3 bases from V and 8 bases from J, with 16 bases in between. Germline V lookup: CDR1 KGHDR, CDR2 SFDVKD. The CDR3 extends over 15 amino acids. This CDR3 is CATSDRGRGLDEQFF. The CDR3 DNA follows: TGTGCCACCAGTGATCGGGGACGGGGTTTGGATGAGCAGTTCTTC.

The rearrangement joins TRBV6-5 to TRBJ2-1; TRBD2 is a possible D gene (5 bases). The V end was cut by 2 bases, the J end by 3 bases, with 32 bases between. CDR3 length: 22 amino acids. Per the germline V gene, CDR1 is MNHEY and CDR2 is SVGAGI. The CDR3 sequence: CASSYPQLVPECNVEGYNEQFF. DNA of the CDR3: TGTGCCAGCAGTTACCCGCAACTGGTACCCGAATGTAATGTCGAGGGCTACAATGAGCAGTTCTTC.

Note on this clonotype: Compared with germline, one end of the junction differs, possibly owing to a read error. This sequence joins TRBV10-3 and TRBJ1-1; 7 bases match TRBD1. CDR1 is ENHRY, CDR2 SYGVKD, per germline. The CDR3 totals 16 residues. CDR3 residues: CALRDQGGFRDTEAFF. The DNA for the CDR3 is TGTGCCCTCAGAGACCAAGGGGGCTTTAGGGACACTGAAGCTTTCTTT.

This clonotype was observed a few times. The CDR3 loop is CSLPLQGYNSPLHF. For the CDR3, the DNA is TGCAGTCTACCCTTACAGGGCTATAATTCACCCCTCCACTTT. V usage is TRBV20-1 and J usage is TRBJ1-6, with D maybe TRBD1 (6 bases). The CDR3 is 14 residues long. Trimming cost V 8 bases and J 3 bases, with 14 bases left between them. Looked up from germline, CDR1 is DFQATT and CDR2 is SNEGSKA (reference sequence).

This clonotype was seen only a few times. In nucleotides, the CDR3 is TGTGCCAGCAGCTTCGGGAGGCCCCAAAACAATGAGCAGTTCTTC. It codes for CASSFGRPQNNEQFF. The chain recombines TRBV7-8 with TRBJ2-1; the match to TRBD2 covers 7 bases. The CDR3 sequence is 15 residues long. J gave up 5 bases and V 3 bases, and 7 bases lay outside the gene matches. Germline lookup yields CDR1 SGHVS and CDR2 FQNEAQ.

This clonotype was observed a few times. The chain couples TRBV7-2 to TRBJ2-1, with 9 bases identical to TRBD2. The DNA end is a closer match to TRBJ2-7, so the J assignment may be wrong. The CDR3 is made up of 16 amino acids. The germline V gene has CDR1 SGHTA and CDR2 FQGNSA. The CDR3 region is CASSPPGLAVYNEQYF. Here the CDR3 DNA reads TGTGCCAGCAGCCCCCCGGGACTAGCAGTTTACAATGAGCAGTACTTC.

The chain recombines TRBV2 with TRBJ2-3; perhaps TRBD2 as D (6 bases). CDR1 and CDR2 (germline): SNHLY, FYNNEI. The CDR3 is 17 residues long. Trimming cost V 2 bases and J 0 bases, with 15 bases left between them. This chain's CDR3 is CASSELLQRASTDTQYF. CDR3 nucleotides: TGTGCCAGCAGTGAACTCCTCCAGCGGGCAAGCACAGATACGCAGTATTTT. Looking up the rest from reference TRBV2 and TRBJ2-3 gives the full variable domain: EPEVTQTPSHQVTQMGQEVILRCVPISNHLYFYWYRQILGQKVEFLVSFYNNEISEKSEIFDDQFSVERPDGSNFTLKIRSTKLEDSAMYFCASSELLQRASTDTQYFGPGTRLTVL.

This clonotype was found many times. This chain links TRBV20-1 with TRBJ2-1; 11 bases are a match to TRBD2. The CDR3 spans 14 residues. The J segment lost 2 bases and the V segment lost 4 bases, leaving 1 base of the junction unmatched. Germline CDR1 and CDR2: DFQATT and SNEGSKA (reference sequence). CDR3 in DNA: TGCAGTGCTACTAGCGGGAGGACCTACAATGAGCAGTTCTTC. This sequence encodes CSATSGRTYNEQFF.

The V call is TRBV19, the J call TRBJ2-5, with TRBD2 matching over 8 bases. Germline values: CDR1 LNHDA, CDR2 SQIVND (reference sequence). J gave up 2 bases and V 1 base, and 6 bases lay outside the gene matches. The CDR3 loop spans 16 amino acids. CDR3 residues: CASSIAATSVQETQYF. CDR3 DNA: TGTGCCAGTAGTATAGCAGCGACTAGCGTTCAAGAGACCCAGTACTTC.